The 6 T cell receptor beta chains listed next were all sequenced from one sample in a study of shared clonotypes between healthy human individuals. The repertoire was sequenced with immunoSEQ multiplex PCR; TCRdb's copy has only in-frame clones and lacks some. The sample has 2 million to 2.5 million clones, 85% to 95% seen once; the top ten hold about 0.13%. Sequencing was done on a sample of naive CD4+ T cells sorted from blood. Noted subset: CD45RA+ positively selected. These TCRs come from a man in his late teens or twenties in good health.

In the case of this clone: Other DNA sequences in this specimen translate into the identical CDR3. The chain carries TRBV5-1 and TRBJ2-7; 9 bases match TRBD1. V was pared by 0 bases and J by 1 base, with 2 bases of the junction left unmatched. The CDR3 runs to 15 residues. The germline gives CDR1 SGHRS, CDR2 YFSETQ. The CDR3 sequence: CASSLGGTGSYEQYF. The DNA for the CDR3 is TGCGCCAGCAGCTTGGGAGGGACAGGGTCCTACGAGCAGTACTTC.

The chain recombines TRBV7-2 with TRBJ2-1; D may be TRBD2 (6 bases). V was shortened by 1 base and J by 2 bases, with 15 bases between the two germline ends. The CDR3 extends over 17 amino acids. CDR1 is SGHTA and CDR2 is FQGNSA in the germline V gene. CDR3 region: CASSLELGRGTYNEQFF. The CDR3 nucleotides are TGTGCCAGCAGCTTAGAACTGGGGCGCGGGACCTACAATGAGCAGTTCTTC.

The V gene is TRBV14, the J gene TRBJ2-7; TRBD2 aligns across 12 bases. V lost 3 bases, J lost 6 bases, and 6 bases stayed unmatched. The germline V gene has CDR1 SGHDN and CDR2 FVKESK. There are 15 residues in the CDR3. In nucleotides, the CDR3 is TGTGCCAGCAGCCAGCTGACTAGCGGGAGCCGCGAGCAGTACTTC. As protein: CASSQLTSGSREQYF.

The rearrangement links TRBV2 to TRBJ2-7, with TRBD1 identical over 8 bases. CDR3 length: 14 amino acids. Germline-derived CDR1 and CDR2 are SNHLY and FYNNEI. Unmatched junction bases numbered 8, after V lost 6 bases and J lost 4 bases. The DNA of the CDR3 is TGTGCCAGCAGGGACGGACAGGGAGGATACGAGCAGTACTTC. It specifies CASRDGQGGYEQYF.

The chain uses TRBV5-6 and TRBJ2-7; 7 bases fit TRBD2. This CDR3 is 15 amino acids long. CDR1 and CDR2 from the germline V gene are SGHDT and YYEEEE. J gave up 6 bases and V 4 bases, and 13 bases lay outside the gene matches. This CDR3 is CASSPQAGRFGEQYF. For the CDR3, the DNA is TGTGCCAGCAGCCCTCAAGCGGGAAGGTTCGGCGAGCAGTACTTC.

V is TRBV19 and J is TRBJ2-1, with D hard to call. The CDR3 extends over 13 amino acids. The germline CDR1 and CDR2 sequences are LNHDA and SQIVND (reference sequence). The V gene lost 1 base and the J gene lost 4 bases, with 5 bases spanning the gap. CDR3 sequence: CASSIGPYNEQFF. As DNA, the CDR3 is TGTGCCAGTAGTATAGGACCATACAATGAGCAGTTCTTC.